This TCR beta chain was obtained from a study of T cell clonotyping in hematopoietic cell transplantation. Overall study results and limits: Pathologically expanded recipient clonotypes increased progressively from day 30 to day 180 as diversity fell. Cells were unsorted, so CD4 and CD8 contributions were not separated.

Clones were read by immunoSEQ multiplex PCR, and TCRdb kept only the in-frame ones, dropping some. The sample holds about 11,000 clones, approximately 90% seen once. CDR3 size: 15 residues. Germline V CDR1 and CDR2: SGHRS, YFSETQ. The V and J ends lost 1 base and 1 base respectively, with 10 bases between them. Comments on this clone: Its antigen remains unidentified.

The TCR was taken from a woman in her forties or fifties in good health. Some clones in this sample may be carry-over from other donors' samples. The specimen was peripheral blood mononuclear cells. This chain connects TRBV5-1 to TRBJ2-3; D is ambiguous. The CDR3 loop is CASSLMGIGTDTQYF. The DNA for the CDR3 is TGCGCCAGCAGCTTGATGGGGATCGGCACAGATACGCAGTATTTT.